This TCR beta chain was sequenced in a study of T-cell memory formation after mild COVID-19 (dated by TCRdb to the early 2020s). With respect to the entire study: TCR sequence clusters from the two donors were found to be largely donor specific. Two young, previously healthy adult volunteers, one female and one male, were included in the cohort. In a couple of donors, T-cell clones that expanded and contracted after mild COVID-19 were tracked by sequencing TCRalpha and TCRbeta repertoires over time.

Note on this clonotype: It lacks a known antigen. The record has no base qualities; no much larger clone is one base away.

PBMCs were isolated by Ficoll-Paque density gradient centrifugation. What the work shows at the level of the full study, not this receptor alone: Contracting CD4+ clones turned up mainly in the CM and EM memory subsets, whereas EMRA was where CD8+ clones were enriched. Balanced CD4/CD8 phenotypes were observed for clones contracting from day 15 to 85, whereas a bias towards CD4+ was observed for a second wave of clones expanding from day 15 to 37. The second-wave clones that peaked on day 37 were not confirmed to be SARS-CoV-2 specific. Some responding clones were detected in pre-infection memory, which suggested that pre-existing cross-reactive memory T cells had joined the SARS-CoV-2 response. Only a couple of mild cases were covered by the study, and larger cohorts that include severe cases with pre-infection samples were considered necessary.

The run used an Illumina NovaSeq 6000. Using 5'RACE with constant-segment primers, TCRalpha and TCRbeta cDNA libraries were constructed, with sample barcodes and unique molecular identifiers added in the process. RNA was extracted from every sample with Trizol reagent. Amplification of the libraries took two PCR steps, and the second step added a second sample barcode plus Illumina TruSeq adapters. Sequencing of libraries was performed on an Illumina NovaSeq with 2 x 150 bp paired-end reads. On the authors' methods: Demultiplexing of reads and collapsing into UMI-guided consensus sequences were performed with migec v1.2.7. Using mixcr v2.1.11, the UMI consensuses were aligned to TRA and TRB V and J templates and assembled into clonotypes. A clonotype was counted as expanded or contracted only when both edgeR and NoisET called the clonotype significant, with the noise models trained on biological replicates. edgeR calls used a false discovery rate-adjusted p below 0.01 and a log2 fold-change threshold of 1. PCA with hierarchical clustering of max-normalized trajectories of the 1000 most abundant clonotypes was used as exploratory dynamics analysis. The CD4 or CD8 phenotype of responding clones was assigned using the separately sequenced CD4+ and CD8+ repertoires. In-frame beta chains were kept once TCRdb had trimmed the public reads at Q25 with fastp and called clones with MiXCR. When rows share a CDR3 protein, they turn into one entry using the most common DNA and genes. TCRdb, not the original authors, processed these V and J calls. This sample holds around 100,000 distinct CDR3 sequences; around 10% were observed only once. The top ten clonotypes cover approximately 39% of the sample.

Sequenced input: PBMCs or a T cell subset sorted from them (not recorded which). The receptor comes from a man younger than 35 who had mild COVID-19 (a few samples of this study predate the infection). The sample titles of this study are shuffled in the database, so cell type and time point are left out; the donor was told from shared clones.

The CDR3 loop reads CASSLGRGGSEQFF. The DNA sequence reads TGTGCCAGCAGCCTGGGGCGGGGGGGAAGTGAGCAGTTCTTC. The chain is encoded by TRBV7-2 joined to TRBJ2-1, and 9 bases in between align with TRBD2. The germline V gene provides CDR1 SGHTA and CDR2 FQGNSA. Germline trimming: 5 bases from V, 9 bases from J; junction bases outside gene matches: 8. The CDR3 starts with the cysteine, ends with the phenylalanine, and has 14 residues. Kept here is only the CDR3 DNA, which spans 42 bases and is read in frame from base 1.